This T cell receptor (beta chain) was profiled in a study of cytomegalovirus exposure and HLA in healthy donors. This CDR3 spans 16 amino acids. Between the trimmed V and J ends, which lost 3 bases and 2 bases, there was a span of 15 bases. Germline V CDR1 and CDR2: KGHSH, LQKENI. PCR used 60 Vbeta primers and 13 Jbeta primers. Sequencing was performed with immunoSEQ multiplex PCR; in TCRdb, only in-frame clones are kept and a portion is missing. This sample has 200,000 to 250,000 clones, with around 81% found just once. The sequence derives from an older woman in good health and CMV-seropositive. The specimen was PBMCs. This chain joins TRBV18 and TRBJ2-3, with a weak D call TRBD2 (5 bases). The CDR3, as DNA: TGTGCCAGCTCACCTCAAAGAGGCGGGTTCACAGATACGCAGTATTTT. Protein: CASSPQRGGFTDTQYF. The whole variable domain, remainder taken from reference TRBV18 and TRBJ2-3, is NAGVMQNPRHLVRRRGQEARLRCSPMKGHSHVYWYRQLPEEGLKFMVYLQKENIIDESGMPKERFSAEFPKEGPSILRIQQVVRGDSAAYFCASSPQRGGFTDTQYFGPGTRLTVL.